The present T cell receptor (beta chain) was sequenced within a study of T cell repertoires in cytomegalovirus infection. For the study at large: In public TCR beta signatures, there were indications of both CMV infection and matching HLA type.

TCRdb itself ran the reads through MiXCR, one entry per CDR3 protein. The sample lists hundreds of thousands of distinct CDR3 sequences, roughly 29% occurring once. The CDR3 contains 15 residues. Trimming removed 5 bases at V and 0 bases at J, with 11 bases between. This clonotype was detected a few times. What it binds is unknown. Points from the study as a whole: HLA-C-restricted TCR beta clonotypes specific for CMV led the ex vivo response.

Sample: cultured PBMCs, taken from culture after CMV antigen stimulation. This TCR came from a human donor in good health (CMV status not recorded). Some clones in this sample may be carry-over from other donors' samples. The chain couples TRBV12-3 or TRBV12-4 to TRBJ1-3; no reliable D call. The DNA of the CDR3 is TGTGCCAGCAGTCCTCGTGGATTCTCTGGAAACACCATATATTTT. Translated, it gives CASSPRGFSGNTIYF.